This T cell receptor beta chain derives from a study of regulatory T cells in long-lasting Graves disease. Whole-study findings and limits: Only peripheral blood was studied, not thyroid tissue. It was in persistent disease that TRBV28, TRBJ1-2 and TRBJ2-5 were favored.

Germline V gives CDR1 MGHRA, CDR2 YSYEKL. The CDR3 contains 17 residues. The V gene end was trimmed by 3 bases and the J gene end by 3 bases; junction bases not matched to a gene: 12. Time point here: newly diagnosed GD, antithyroid drugs for less than 3 months. Extracted RNA from PBMCs served as the source of the TCR library. The guidelines of the American Thyroid Association were the basis for diagnosing Graves' disease. As concerns this clonotype: Its antigen is unknown.

Construction of TCR beta libraries relied on iRepertoire HTBI primers and on Arm-PCR targeting CDR3 regions. In TCRdb, the multiplex PCR reads were re-called with MiXCR into one record per CDR3 protein. The data hold fewer than 650,000 distinct CDR3 sequences, with approximately 15% observed a single time. The sample was also linked to a second study, of T cells in Graves' hyperthyroidism and ophthalmopathy. From that study: The HTBI set primed first-round TCR CDR3 RT-PCR.

This sequence joins TRBV4-1 and TRBJ2-7; 9 nucleotides align to TRBD2. The starting material was peripheral blood mononuclear cells (PBMCs), obtained at new diagnosis, from a patient treated with antithyroid drugs. The clonotype was recovered from a woman aged 25 to 39 with Graves disease. CDR3 residues: CASSQWVNSGGRYEQYF. In nucleotides, the CDR3 is TGCGCCAGCAGCCAGTGGGTGAATAGCGGGGGCCGCTACGAGCAGTACTTC.